Below, 27 T cell receptor beta chains from the same sample are listed, as sequenced in a study of T cells expressing NK-cell markers. TCRdb re-called the 5' RACE reads; one entry per CDR3 protein, DNA not given. The specimen's table records roughly 430,000 distinct CDR3 sequences. The sequenced material came from blood T cells: a sorted CD56 or NKG2C T cell subset, CD4+ or CD8+ T cells, or bulk PBMC T cells (not recorded which). The receptors originated from a woman aged 18 to 75 in good health.

V usage is TRBV6-6 and J usage is TRBJ1-1. Germline values: CDR1 MNHNY, CDR2 SVGAGI (reference sequence). The CDR3 is 12 amino acids. The CDR3 protein is CASRGPNTEAFF.

The genes are TRBV5-1 and TRBJ1-1; without DNA, the TCRdb call of TRBD1 cannot be checked. CDR3 size: 18 residues. Germline assignment: CDR1 SGHRS and CDR2 YFSETQ. CDR3 sequence reads: CASSLGNGRGIRDTEAFF.

The rearrangement uses TRBV12-3 or TRBV12-4 and TRBJ1-3; with no DNA, the TCRdb D assignment of TRBD1 cannot be verified. This CDR3 has 15 amino acids. CDR3 residues: CASSAQGRSGNTIYF.

The rearrangement joins TRBV7-9 to TRBJ1-1. The CDR3 extends over 14 amino acids. The germline V gene encodes CDR1 SEHNR and CDR2 FQNEAQ (reference sequence). CDR3 loop: CASSFFTANTEAFF.

This sequence joins TRBV20-1 and TRBJ2-2; TCRdb picks TRBD2, but there is no DNA to check that call. This CDR3 comprises 13 residues. Germline V CDR1 and CDR2: DFQATT, SNEGSKA (reference sequence). The CDR3: CSASMRDTGELFF.

The genes are TRBV19 and TRBJ2-7; the TCRdb D gene call, TRBD2, has no DNA to confirm it. This CDR3 has 13 amino acids. Germline values: CDR1 LNHDA, CDR2 SQIVND (reference sequence). The CDR3 spells CASSMSGSYEQYF.

The genes are TRBV20-1 and TRBJ2-1; TCRdb outputs TRBD2, but without DNA this stays unchecked. The CDR3 is 13 residues long. CDR1 is DFQATT, CDR2 SNEGSKA, per germline (reference sequence). The CDR3 spells CSALAGAYNEQFF.

CDR3 sequence: CASSLRDRDENTEAFF. The rearrangement uses TRBV4-3 and TRBJ1-1; TCRdb proposes TRBD1, but this gene call is untestable without DNA. The CDR3 sequence is 16 residues long. Looked up from germline, CDR1 is LGHNA and CDR2 is YSLEER.

This chain's CDR3 is CARFRGSYNEQFF. V usage is TRBV6-4 and J usage is TRBJ2-1. The germline V gene encodes CDR1 MRHNA and CDR2 SNTAGT. This CDR3 comprises 13 residues.

The rearrangement uses TRBV10-3 and TRBJ2-1. Germline loops: CDR1 ENHRY, CDR2 SYGVKD. The CDR3 is made up of 16 amino acids. The CDR3 is CAISEMWASSYNEQFF.

V usage is TRBV29-1 and J usage is TRBJ2-1; the D call from TCRdb, TRBD2, cannot be confirmed without DNA. CDR1 and CDR2 from the germline V gene are SQVTM and ANQGSEA. The CDR3 totals 15 residues. CDR3 in amino acids: CSVELPREAPREQFF.

The V and J genes are TRBV7-6 and TRBJ2-5; the TCRdb D gene call, TRBD2, has no DNA to confirm it. Germline values: CDR1 SGHVS, CDR2 FNYEAQ. This CDR3 comprises 13 residues. The CDR3 here is CASSFTGAVTQYF. Combining the CDR3 with reference TRBV7-6 and TRBJ2-5 gives the whole variable domain GAGVSQSPRYKVTKRGQDVALRCDPISGHVSLYWYRQALGQGPEFLTYFNYEAQQDKSGLPNDRFSAERPEGSISTLTIQRTEQRDSAMYRCASSFTGAVTQYFGPGTRLLVL.

The rearrangement joins TRBV20-1 to TRBJ2-3; as DNA is missing, the TRBD1 call by TCRdb cannot be tested. The length of the CDR3 is 14 residues. The V gene's germline CDR1 is DFQATT and CDR2 SNEGSKA (reference sequence). CDR3 sequence reads: CSARGQASTDTQYF.

J is TRBJ2-5 and V is TRBV20-1; TCRdb's D call of TRBD1 is untestable without DNA. The CDR3 consists of 19 residues. The germline CDR1 and CDR2 sequences are DFQATT and SNEGSKA (reference sequence). CDR3 loop: CSARSQVGLGQGPQETQYF.

This rearrangement joins TRBV7-3 to TRBJ2-1; the TCRdb call, TRBD2, lacks DNA for checking. Germline V gene data show CDR1 as SGHTA and CDR2 as FQGTGA. This CDR3 comprises 18 residues. CDR3 region: CASSSTLPGTSDHNEQFF.

The chain combines TRBV24-1 with TRBJ2-7; TCRdb calls TRBD2, which cannot be checked without DNA. The germline CDR1 and CDR2 sequences are KGHDR and SFDVKD. The CDR3 has 18 residues. CDR3 residues: CATSDLLPLAGGPYEQYF.

J is TRBJ1-5 and V is TRBV19. From germline, CDR1 is LNHDA and CDR2 SQIVND (reference sequence). The CDR3 is 13 residues long. The CDR3 loop reads CASSITWNQPQHF.

This chain uses TRBV20-1 with TRBJ2-3; TCRdb picks TRBD2, but there is no DNA to check that call. This CDR3 spans 14 amino acids. Germline values: CDR1 DFQATT, CDR2 SNEGSKA (reference sequence). The CDR3 reads CSAKSGWLADTQYF.

V gene TRBV6-5 combines with J gene TRBJ1-1; without DNA, the TCRdb call of TRBD1 cannot be checked. Germline values: CDR1 MNHEY, CDR2 SVGAGI. The CDR3 has 15 residues. CDR3 loop: CASSYRSTGTVEAFF.

The gene calls are TRBV12-3 or TRBV12-4 and TRBJ1-5. The CDR3 totals 14 residues. The CDR3 here is CASSLDGNNQPQHF.

The chain couples TRBV29-1 to TRBJ2-3; TCRdb calls TRBD1, which cannot be checked without DNA. From germline, CDR1 is SQVTM and CDR2 ANQGSEA. There are 16 residues in the CDR3. The chain's CDR3 is CSVEDGGGARGDTQYF.

The V gene is TRBV7-2, the J gene TRBJ1-2. The germline gives CDR1 SGHTA, CDR2 FQGNSA. CDR3 length equals 13 residues. The CDR3 loop is CATRRKERYGYTF.

J is TRBJ1-1 and V is TRBV12-3 or TRBV12-4; no DNA is available, so the TRBD1 call from TCRdb remains unchecked. This CDR3 is 13 amino acids long. CDR3 amino acids: CASNRGEDTEAFF.

The chain joins TRBV5-5 to TRBJ2-7; TCRdb gives TRBD1 as the D gene, but with no DNA this cannot be confirmed. Looked up from germline, CDR1 is SGHKS and CDR2 is YYEKEE (reference sequence). This CDR3 contains 15 residues. The CDR3 reads CASSPAIGTAYEQYF. The whole variable domain, remainder taken from reference TRBV5-5 and TRBJ2-7, is DAGVTQSPTHLIKTRGQQVTLRCSPISGHKSVSWYQQVLGQGPQFIFQYYEKEERGRGNFPDRFSARQFPNYSSELNVNALLLGDSALYLCASSPAIGTAYEQYFGPGTRLTVT.

The chain is built from TRBV7-7 and TRBJ2-2; TCRdb picks TRBD1, but there is no DNA to check that call. This CDR3 is built from 17 residues. Germline CDR1 is SSHAT and CDR2 is FNYEAQ (reference sequence). The CDR3 protein is CASSSRRVATGTGELFF.

This sequence joins TRBV27 and TRBJ2-1; as DNA is missing, the TRBD1 call by TCRdb cannot be tested. This CDR3 has 12 amino acids. Germline V CDR1 and CDR2: MNHEY, SMNVEV (reference sequence). The CDR3 sequence is CASTGIGNEQFF.

The rearrangement uses TRBV6-5 and TRBJ2-2; no DNA is available, so the TRBD1 call from TCRdb remains unchecked. The CDR3 loop spans 14 amino acids. Germline V CDR1 and CDR2: MNHEY, SVGAGI. The CDR3 loop is CASSYRGAAGELFF.